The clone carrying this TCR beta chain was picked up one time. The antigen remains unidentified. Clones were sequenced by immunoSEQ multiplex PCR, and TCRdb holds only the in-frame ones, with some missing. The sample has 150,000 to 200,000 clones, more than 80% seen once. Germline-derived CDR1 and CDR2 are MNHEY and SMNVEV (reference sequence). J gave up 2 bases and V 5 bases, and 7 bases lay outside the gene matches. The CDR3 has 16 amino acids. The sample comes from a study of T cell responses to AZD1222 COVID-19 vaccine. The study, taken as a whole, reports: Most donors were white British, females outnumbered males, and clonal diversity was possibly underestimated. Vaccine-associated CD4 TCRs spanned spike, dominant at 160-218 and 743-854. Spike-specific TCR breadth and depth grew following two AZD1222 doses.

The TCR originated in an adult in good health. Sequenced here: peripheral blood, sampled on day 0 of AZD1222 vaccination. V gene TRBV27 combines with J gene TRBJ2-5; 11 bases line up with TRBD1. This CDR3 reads CASSPRTGGLQETQYF. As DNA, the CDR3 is TGTGCCAGCAGTCCCCGGACAGGGGGCCTGCAAGAGACCCAGTACTTC.